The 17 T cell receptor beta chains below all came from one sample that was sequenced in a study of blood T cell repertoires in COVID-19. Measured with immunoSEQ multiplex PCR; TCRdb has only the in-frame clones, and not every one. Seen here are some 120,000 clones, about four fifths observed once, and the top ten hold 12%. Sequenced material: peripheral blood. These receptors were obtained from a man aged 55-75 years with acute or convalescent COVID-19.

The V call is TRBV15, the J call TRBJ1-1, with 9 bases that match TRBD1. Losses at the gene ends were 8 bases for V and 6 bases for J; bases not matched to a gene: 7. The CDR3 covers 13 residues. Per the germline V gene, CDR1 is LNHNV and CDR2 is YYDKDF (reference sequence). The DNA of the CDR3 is TGTGCCACCGGTGTACAGGGGGCGTCTGAAGCTTTCTTT. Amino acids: CATGVQGASEAFF.

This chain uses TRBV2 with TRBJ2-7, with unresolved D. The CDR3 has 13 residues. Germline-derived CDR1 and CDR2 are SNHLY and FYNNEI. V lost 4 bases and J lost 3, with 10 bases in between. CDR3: CASSVGQIYEQYF. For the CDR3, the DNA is TGTGCCAGCAGTGTTGGTCAGATCTACGAGCAGTACTTC.

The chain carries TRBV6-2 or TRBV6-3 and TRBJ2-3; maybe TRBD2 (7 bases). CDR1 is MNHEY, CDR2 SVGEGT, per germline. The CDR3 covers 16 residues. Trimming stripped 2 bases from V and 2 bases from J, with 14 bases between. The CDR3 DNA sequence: TGTGCCAGCAGTTACCACAGGGAGGGAAACACAGATACGCAGTATTTT. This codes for CASSYHREGNTDTQYF.

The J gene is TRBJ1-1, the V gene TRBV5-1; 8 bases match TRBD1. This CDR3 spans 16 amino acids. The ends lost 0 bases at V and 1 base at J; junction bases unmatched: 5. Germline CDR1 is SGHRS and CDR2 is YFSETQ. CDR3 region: CASSLATGVKNTEAFF. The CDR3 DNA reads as TGCGCCAGCAGCTTGGCGACAGGGGTAAAGAACACTGAAGCTTTCTTT.

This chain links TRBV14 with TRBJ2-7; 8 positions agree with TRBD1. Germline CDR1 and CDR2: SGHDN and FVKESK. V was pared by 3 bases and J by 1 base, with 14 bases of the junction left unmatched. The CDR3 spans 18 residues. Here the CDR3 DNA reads TGTGCCAGCAGCCACGGACAGGGAGAGACCTATAGATCCTACGAGCAGTACTTC. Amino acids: CASSHGQGETYRSYEQYF.

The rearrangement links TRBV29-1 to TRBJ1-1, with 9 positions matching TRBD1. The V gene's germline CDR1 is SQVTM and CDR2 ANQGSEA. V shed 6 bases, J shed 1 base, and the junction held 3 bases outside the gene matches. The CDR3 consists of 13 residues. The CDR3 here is CSVPGQGNTEAFF. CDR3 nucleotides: TGCAGCGTCCCGGGACAGGGGAACACTGAAGCTTTCTTT.

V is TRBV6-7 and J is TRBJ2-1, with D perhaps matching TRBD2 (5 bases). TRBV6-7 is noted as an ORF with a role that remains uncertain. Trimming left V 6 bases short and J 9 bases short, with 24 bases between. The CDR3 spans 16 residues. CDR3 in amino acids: CASRTRGRSSDPEQFF. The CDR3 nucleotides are TGTGCCAGCAGAACGCGCGGGCGCTCCAGCGACCCTGAGCAGTTCTTC.

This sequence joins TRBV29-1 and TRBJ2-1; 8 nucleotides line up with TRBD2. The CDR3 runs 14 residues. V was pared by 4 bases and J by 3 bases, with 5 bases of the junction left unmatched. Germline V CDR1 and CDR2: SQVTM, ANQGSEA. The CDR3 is CSVGTSQYYNEQFF. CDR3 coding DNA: TGCAGCGTTGGGACTAGCCAATACTACAATGAGCAGTTCTTC.

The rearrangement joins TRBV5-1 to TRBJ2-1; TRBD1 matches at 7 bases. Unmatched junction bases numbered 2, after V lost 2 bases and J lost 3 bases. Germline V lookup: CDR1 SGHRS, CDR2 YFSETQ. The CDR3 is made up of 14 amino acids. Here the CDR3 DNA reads TGCGCCAGCAGCTTCCCAGGGGGCTACAATGAGCAGTTCTTC. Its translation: CASSFPGGYNEQFF.

Written as DNA, the CDR3 is TGTGCCAGCAGAAAACGACTAGCGTCGAACGACGAGCAGTACTTC. Its protein product is CASRKRLASNDEQYF. The chain has TRBV27 and TRBJ2-7, with TRBD2 matching over 8 bases. The CDR3 is 15 residues long. V lost 6 bases and J lost 5; bases outside the gene matches: 12. Germline V lookup: CDR1 MNHEY, CDR2 SMNVEV (reference sequence).

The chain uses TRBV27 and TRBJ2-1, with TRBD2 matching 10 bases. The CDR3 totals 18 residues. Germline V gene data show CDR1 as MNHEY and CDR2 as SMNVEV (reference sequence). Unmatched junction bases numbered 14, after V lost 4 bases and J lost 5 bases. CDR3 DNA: TGTGCCAGCAGTTCCCGTTCCTTAGCGGGAGGTTCACACAATGAGCAGTTCTTC. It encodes CASSSRSLAGGSHNEQFF.

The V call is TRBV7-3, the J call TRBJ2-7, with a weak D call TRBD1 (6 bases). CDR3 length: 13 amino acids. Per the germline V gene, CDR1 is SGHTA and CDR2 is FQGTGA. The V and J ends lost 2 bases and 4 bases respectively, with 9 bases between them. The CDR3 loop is CASSLDRQYEQYF. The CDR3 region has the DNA TGTGCCAGCAGCTTAGACAGGCAGTACGAGCAGTACTTC.

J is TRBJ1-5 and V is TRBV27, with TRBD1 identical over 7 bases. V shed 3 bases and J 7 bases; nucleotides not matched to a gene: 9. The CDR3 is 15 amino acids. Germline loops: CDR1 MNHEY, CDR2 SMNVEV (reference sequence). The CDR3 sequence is CASSFTSRGTQPQHF. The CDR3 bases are TGTGCCAGCAGTTTTACCTCCAGGGGGACACAGCCCCAGCATTTT.

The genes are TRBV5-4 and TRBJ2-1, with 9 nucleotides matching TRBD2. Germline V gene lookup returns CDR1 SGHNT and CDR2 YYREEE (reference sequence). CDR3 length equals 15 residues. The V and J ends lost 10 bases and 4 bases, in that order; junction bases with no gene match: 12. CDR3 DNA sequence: TGTGCCCACCAGACTAGCGGTCAAGGGTACAATGAGCAGTTCTTC. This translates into CAHQTSGQGYNEQFF.

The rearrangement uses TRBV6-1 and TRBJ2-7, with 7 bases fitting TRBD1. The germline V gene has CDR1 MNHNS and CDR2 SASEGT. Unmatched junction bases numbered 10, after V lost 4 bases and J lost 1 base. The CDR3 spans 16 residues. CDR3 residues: CASSATRDSPSYEQYF. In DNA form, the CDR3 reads TGTGCCAGCAGTGCGACCCGGGACAGTCCGTCCTACGAGCAGTACTTC.

CDR3 loop: CATKQGAREKLFF. CDR3 coding DNA: TGTGCCACAAAGCAGGGGGCTCGAGAAAAACTGTTTTTT. The chain carries TRBV12-3 or TRBV12-4 and TRBJ1-4, with 8 bases identical to TRBD1. V dropped 10 bases and J dropped 8; count of bases not matched to a gene: 9. The CDR3 has 13 amino acids.

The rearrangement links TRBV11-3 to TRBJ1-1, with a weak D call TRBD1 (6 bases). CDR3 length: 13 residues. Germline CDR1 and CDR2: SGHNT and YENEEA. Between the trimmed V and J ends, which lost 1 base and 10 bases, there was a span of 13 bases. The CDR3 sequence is CASSLGSGRGAFF. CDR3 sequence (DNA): TGTGCCAGCAGCTTAGGCAGCGGCAGGGGAGCTTTCTTT.